Listed below are T cell receptor beta chains from one sample, sequenced in a study of shared clonotypes between healthy human individuals. Assay: immunoSEQ multiplex PCR; the TCRdb copy retains only in-frame clones and omits some. The sample holds over 2 million clones, under 95% seen once. The sequenced material came from naive CD4+ T cells from PBMCs. Receptors were obtained from a young man in good health. Some clones in this sample may be carry-over from other donors' samples. Both conserved end residues are part of each CDR3. The order of the fields is CDR3 protein, CDR3 DNA, V gene, D gene, J gene, clone size. A D gene is named only where the DNA matches it firmly. Clone size is stated in some rows and not others, as once, few, many or a class when expanded.

CDR3aa: CASSLYRRGTEQYF
CDR3nt: TGTGCCAGCAGCTTGTACCGAAGGGGGACCGAGCAGTACTTC
v_gene: TRBV5-4
d_gene: .
j_gene: TRBJ2-7
abundance: .

CDR3aa: CASSLWGDRGKLTQYF
CDR3nt: TGTGCCAGCAGCTTGTGGGGGGACAGGGGGAAATTAACCCAGTACTTC
v_gene: TRBV5-6
d_gene: TRBD1
j_gene: TRBJ2-5
abundance: .

CDR3aa: CASSQGMAQEVETQYF
CDR3nt: TGCGCCAGCAGCCAAGGAATGGCACAGGAGGTAGAGACCCAGTACTTC
v_gene: TRBV4-1
d_gene: .
j_gene: TRBJ2-5
abundance: .

CDR3aa: CASSRGISRDGYNEQFF
CDR3nt: TGCGCCAGCAGCCGAGGTATTTCGCGGGATGGGTACAATGAGCAGTTCTTC
v_gene: TRBV4-3
d_gene: .
j_gene: TRBJ2-1
abundance: .

CDR3aa: CASSEYGFMNTEAFF
CDR3nt: TGTGCCAGCAGTGAGTACGGTTTCATGAACACTGAAGCTTTCTTT
v_gene: TRBV2
d_gene: .
j_gene: TRBJ1-1
abundance: .

CDR3aa: CAWSVTSKGELFF
CDR3nt: TGTGCCTGGAGTGTAACTAGCAAGGGGGAGCTGTTTTTT
v_gene: TRBV30
d_gene: .
j_gene: TRBJ2-2
abundance: .

CDR3aa: CASSLGQVNEQFF
CDR3nt: TGTGCCAGCAGCCTGGGGCAGGTCAATGAGCAGTTCTTC
v_gene: TRBV7-9
d_gene: .
j_gene: TRBJ2-1
abundance: .

CDR3aa: CASSSQGEESYNEQFF
CDR3nt: TGTGCCAGCAGCTCACAGGGGGAGGAATCCTACAATGAGCAGTTCTTC
v_gene: TRBV5-6
d_gene: TRBD1
j_gene: TRBJ2-1
abundance: .

CDR3aa: CASSLTSGATTDTQYF
CDR3nt: TGTGCCAGCAGCCTGACTAGCGGAGCTACCACAGATACGCAGTATTTT
v_gene: TRBV5-6
d_gene: TRBD2
j_gene: TRBJ2-3
abundance: .

CDR3aa: CASGGTNGGIYGYTF
CDR3nt: TGCGCCAGCGGAGGAACCAATGGCGGGATCTATGGCTACACCTTC
v_gene: TRBV5-1
d_gene: .
j_gene: TRBJ1-2
abundance: .

CDR3aa: CASRPLAGLADTQYF
CDR3nt: TGTGCCAGCAGGCCTCTAGCGGGTTTGGCAGATACGCAGTATTTT
v_gene: TRBV5-4
d_gene: TRBD2
j_gene: TRBJ2-3
abundance: .

CDR3aa: CASSWTSGSDYNEQFF
CDR3nt: TGTGCCAGCAGCTGGACTAGCGGGAGTGACTACAATGAGCAGTTCTTC
v_gene: TRBV5-4
d_gene: TRBD2
j_gene: TRBJ2-1
abundance: .

CDR3aa: CASSARSGNTIYF
CDR3nt: TGTGCCAGCAGCGCGCGTTCTGGAAACACCATATATTTT
v_gene: TRBV13
d_gene: .
j_gene: TRBJ1-3
abundance: .

CDR3aa: CASGGTSGSEKLFF
CDR3nt: TGTGCCAGCGGGGGGACTTCTGGCAGTGAAAAACTGTTTTTT
v_gene: TRBV25-1
d_gene: .
j_gene: TRBJ1-4
abundance: .

CDR3aa: CASSFGTGSHPDTQYF
CDR3nt: TGCGCCAGCAGCTTCGGGACAGGGTCGCATCCGGATACGCAGTATTTT
v_gene: TRBV5-1
d_gene: TRBD1
j_gene: TRBJ2-3
abundance: .

CDR3aa: CAIPDRSVVDEQFF
CDR3nt: TGTGCCATCCCGGACAGGTCTGTTGTCGATGAGCAGTTCTTC
v_gene: TRBV7-9
d_gene: TRBD1
j_gene: TRBJ2-1
abundance: .

CDR3aa: CASRLLTDTQYF
CDR3nt: TGTGCCAGCAGACTCCTTACAGATACGCAGTATTTT
v_gene: TRBV2
d_gene: .
j_gene: TRBJ2-3
abundance: .

CDR3aa: CASRRKTGTVTEAFF
CDR3nt: TGTGCCAGTAGACGAAAAACCGGGACAGTTACTGAAGCTTTCTTT
v_gene: TRBV19
d_gene: TRBD1
j_gene: TRBJ1-1
abundance: .

CDR3aa: CASSAAETQHF
CDR3nt: TGTGCCAGCAGTGCGGCCGAGACCCAGCATTTT
v_gene: TRBV6-1
d_gene: .
j_gene: TRBJ1-5
abundance: .

CDR3aa: CASTPDRGAYEQYF
CDR3nt: TGTGCCAGCACTCCGGACAGGGGGGCCTACGAGCAGTACTTC
v_gene: TRBV6-1
d_gene: TRBD1
j_gene: TRBJ2-7
abundance: .

CDR3aa: CASSLRRIWNTEAFF
CDR3nt: TGTGCCAGCAGCTTGCGCCGGATTTGGAACACTGAAGCTTTCTTT
v_gene: TRBV5-6
d_gene: .
j_gene: TRBJ1-1
abundance: .

CDR3aa: CASSPKYSGRIAAGSYNEQFF
CDR3nt: TGTGCCAGCAGCCCTAAATATAGCGGGAGAATCGCGGCGGGCTCCTACAATGAGCAGTTCTTC
v_gene: TRBV9
d_gene: TRBD2
j_gene: TRBJ2-1
abundance: .

CDR3aa: CASSFRRNTEAFF
CDR3nt: TGTGCCAGCAGCTTTAGGCGGAACACTGAAGCTTTCTTT
v_gene: TRBV7-2
d_gene: .
j_gene: TRBJ1-1
abundance: .

CDR3aa: CASSLRFRHRSNYGYTF
CDR3nt: TGTGCCAGCAGTTTACGTTTTCGGCACAGGTCTAACTATGGCTACACCTTC
v_gene: TRBV28
d_gene: .
j_gene: TRBJ1-2
abundance: .

CDR3aa: CASSHDWTGDTQYF
CDR3nt: TGTGCCAGCAGCCACGATTGGACCGGGGATACGCAGTATTTT
v_gene: TRBV14
d_gene: .
j_gene: TRBJ2-3
abundance: .

CDR3aa: CASSSYRDRGRPGNTEAFF
CDR3nt: TGTGCCAGCAGTTCATACCGGGACAGGGGCCGCCCGGGGAACACTGAAGCTTTCTTT
v_gene: TRBV27
d_gene: TRBD1
j_gene: TRBJ1-1
abundance: .

CDR3aa: CASSLSLAGGGYEQYF
CDR3nt: TGTGCCAGCAGCTTGTCTCTAGCGGGAGGGGGCTACGAGCAGTACTTC
v_gene: TRBV7-2
d_gene: TRBD2
j_gene: TRBJ2-7
abundance: .

CDR3aa: CASSLVTDTQYF
CDR3nt: TGTGCCAGCAGCTTAGTAACAGATACGCAGTATTTT
v_gene: TRBV11-2
d_gene: .
j_gene: TRBJ2-3
abundance: .

CDR3aa: CASSQWTRSNQPQHF
CDR3nt: TGCGCCAGCAGTCAATGGACACGGAGCAATCAGCCCCAGCATTTT
v_gene: TRBV23-1
d_gene: .
j_gene: TRBJ1-5
abundance: .

CDR3aa: CASSLAGVRGYGYTF
CDR3nt: TGTGCCAGCAGCTTAGCCGGGGTTAGGGGCTATGGCTACACCTTC
v_gene: TRBV7-9
d_gene: .
j_gene: TRBJ1-2
abundance: .

CDR3aa: CAWSRESSYGYTF
CDR3nt: TGTGCCTGGAGTCGGGAGTCGAGCTATGGCTACACCTTC
v_gene: TRBV30
d_gene: .
j_gene: TRBJ1-2
abundance: .

CDR3aa: CASSRSNTGELFF
CDR3nt: TGTGCCAGCAGTAGGTCCAACACCGGGGAGCTGTTTTTT
v_gene: TRBV6-5
d_gene: .
j_gene: TRBJ2-2
abundance: once

CDR3aa: CASSLGGTSGSRGEQYF
CDR3nt: TGTGCCAGCAGCTTAGGGGGCACTAGCGGGAGCCGGGGCGAGCAGTACTTC
v_gene: TRBV7-2
d_gene: TRBD2
j_gene: TRBJ2-7
abundance: once

CDR3aa: CASSVGDSGNTIYF
CDR3nt: TGTGCCAGCAGCGTGGGGGACTCTGGAAACACCATATATTTT
v_gene: TRBV9
d_gene: .
j_gene: TRBJ1-3
abundance: .

CDR3aa: CASSSLAGGLGEQYF
CDR3nt: TGTGCCAGCAGCTCCTTAGCGGGAGGGCTGGGCGAGCAGTACTTC
v_gene: TRBV7-9
d_gene: TRBD2
j_gene: TRBJ2-7
abundance: .

CDR3aa: CASSLDPNGELFF
CDR3nt: TGCGCCAGCAGCTTGGACCCGAACGGGGAGCTGTTTTTT
v_gene: TRBV5-1
d_gene: .
j_gene: TRBJ2-2
abundance: few

CDR3aa: CASIFPSRPGDEQFF
CDR3nt: TGTGCCAGCATTTTCCCTAGCAGGCCGGGCGATGAGCAGTTCTTC
v_gene: TRBV6-4
d_gene: .
j_gene: TRBJ2-1
abundance: .

CDR3aa: CATSRTLAGGRNEQFF
CDR3nt: TGTGCCACCAGCAGGACCCTAGCGGGAGGCCGAAATGAGCAGTTCTTC
v_gene: TRBV15
d_gene: TRBD2
j_gene: TRBJ2-1
abundance: .

CDR3aa: CASSAKGAQYF
CDR3nt: TGCGCCAGCAGCGCTAAGGGGGCACAGTACTTC
v_gene: TRBV5-1
d_gene: TRBD1
j_gene: TRBJ2-7
abundance: .

CDR3aa: CATSGEGNTIYF
CDR3nt: TGTGCCACCTCAGGGGAAGGAAACACCATATATTTT
v_gene: TRBV15
d_gene: .
j_gene: TRBJ1-3
abundance: .

CDR3aa: CASSPEGTGTEAFF
CDR3nt: TGTGCCAGCTCACCAGAGGGTACTGGAACTGAAGCTTTCTTT
v_gene: TRBV18
d_gene: .
j_gene: TRBJ1-1
abundance: .

CDR3aa: CASSFPDVYEQYF
CDR3nt: TGTGCCAGCAGCTTTCCCGACGTTTACGAGCAGTACTTC
v_gene: TRBV7-2
d_gene: .
j_gene: TRBJ2-7
abundance: once

CDR3aa: CASSRRTGVGETQYF
CDR3nt: TGTGCCAGCAGCCGGCGGACAGGGGTAGGGGAGACCCAGTACTTC
v_gene: TRBV14
d_gene: TRBD1
j_gene: TRBJ2-5
abundance: .

CDR3aa: CAWRLAGGRYNEQFF
CDR3nt: TGTGCCTGGAGGTTAGCGGGAGGGCGATACAATGAGCAGTTCTTC
v_gene: TRBV30
d_gene: TRBD2
j_gene: TRBJ2-1
abundance: .

CDR3aa: CASSSDRLNTEAFF
CDR3nt: TGTGCCAGCAGCTCCGACAGGCTGAACACTGAAGCTTTCTTT
v_gene: TRBV7-9
d_gene: .
j_gene: TRBJ1-1
abundance: .

CDR3aa: CASSSHWTGKNTEAFF
CDR3nt: TGTGCCAGTAGTTCGCACTGGACAGGAAAGAACACTGAAGCTTTCTTT
v_gene: TRBV19
d_gene: TRBD1
j_gene: TRBJ1-1
abundance: once

CDR3aa: CASSLDGARTGELFF
CDR3nt: TGTGCCAGCAGCTTAGATGGGGCGAGGACCGGGGAGCTGTTTTTT
v_gene: TRBV7-7
d_gene: .
j_gene: TRBJ2-2
abundance: .